Presented here are 8 T cell receptor beta chains from one specimen sequenced in a study of cytomegalovirus exposure and HLA in healthy donors. It was with 60 Vbeta and 13 Jbeta primers that the PCR ran. Method: immunoSEQ multiplex PCR; TCRdb's copy keeps in-frame clones and lacks some. The sample holds under 90,000 clones. Source material: PBMCs. The receptors were sampled from a man between 50 and 59 years old in good health and CMV-seropositive.

The gene calls are TRBV10-3 and TRBJ1-1; D is possibly TRBD1 (6 bases). This CDR3 comprises 13 residues. Germline lookup yields CDR1 ENHRY and CDR2 SYGVKD. Deletions cut 8 bases from V and 0 bases from J, with 10 bases between. CDR3 coding DNA: TGTGCCATCGCCAGGGGAATGAACACTGAAGCTTTCTTT. Translated, it gives CAIARGMNTEAFF.

This chain joins TRBV7-9 and TRBJ1-1; possibly TRBD1 for D (5 bases). Germline-derived CDR1 and CDR2 are SEHNR and FQNEAQ (reference sequence). The V and J ends lost 2 bases and 1 base respectively, with 11 bases between them. The CDR3 is 15 amino acids. DNA of the CDR3: TGTGCCAGCAGCTTAAGAAGGGGTTCGAACACTGAAGCTTTCTTT. Translating gives CASSLRRGSNTEAFF.

The chain links TRBV2 to TRBJ1-2; tentatively, D is TRBD1 (6 bases). This CDR3 region has 13 residues. CDR1 SNHLY and CDR2 FYNNEI come from the germline V gene. Trimming left V 7 bases short and J 3 bases short, with 12 bases between. The CDR3 here is CASTSDSDYGYTF. The CDR3 DNA reads TGTGCCAGCACTTCGGACAGTGACTATGGCTACACCTTC.

The chain couples TRBV7-2 to TRBJ2-5, with 8 bases lining up with TRBD2. Germline V gene lookup returns CDR1 SGHTA and CDR2 FQGNSA. The V gene end was trimmed by 6 bases and the J gene end by 2 bases; junction bases not matched to a gene: 8. The CDR3 consists of 15 residues. CDR3 amino acids: CASRPKRGSQETQYF. The CDR3 DNA sequence: TGTGCCAGCAGGCCCAAGCGGGGGAGTCAAGAGACCCAGTACTTC.

V usage is TRBV5-6 and J usage is TRBJ2-2, with D perhaps TRBD2 (6 bases). Germline CDR1 is SGHDT and CDR2 is YYEEEE. The CDR3 loop spans 17 amino acids. Trimming stripped 0 bases from V and 4 bases from J, with 16 bases between. CDR3 loop: CASSLAGGFHGTGELFF. As DNA, the CDR3 is TGTGCCAGCAGCTTGGCCGGAGGGTTTCATGGCACCGGGGAGCTGTTTTTT.

The chain couples TRBV29-1 to TRBJ1-6; 7 bases map to TRBD1. The V gene end was trimmed by 6 bases and the J gene end by 7 bases; junction bases not matched to a gene: 9. CDR1 is SQVTM, CDR2 ANQGSEA, per germline. The CDR3 extends over 14 amino acids. The CDR3 DNA sequence: TGCAGCGTCTCCACGACAGGGTTGAATTCACCCCTCCACTTT. Translated: CSVSTTGLNSPLHF.

The chain is built from TRBV28 and TRBJ1-2, with TRBD1 matching over 12 bases. The germline V gene has CDR1 MDHEN and CDR2 SYDVKM. This CDR3 region has 16 residues. The junction had 10 bases not matched to a gene; V was cut back by 4 bases and J by 7 bases. CDR3 loop: CASSSLGQGARGGYTF. The CDR3 region has the DNA TGTGCCAGCAGTTCGCTGGGACAGGGGGCTCGGGGTGGCTACACCTTC.

The V call is TRBV4-1, the J call TRBJ1-2; 8 bases line up with TRBD1. J gave up 3 bases and V 0 bases, and 9 bases lay outside the gene matches. Germline V gene sequence: CDR1 MGHRA, CDR2 YSYEKL. The CDR3 spans 17 residues. The CDR3 coding sequence is TGCGCCAGCAGCCAAGAGGGATCGGGGACAGGATACTATGGCTACACCTTC. Its protein is CASSQEGSGTGYYGYTF.